This T cell receptor beta chain was recovered during a study of blood T cell repertoires in COVID-19. Study context: The study drew acute and convalescent COVID-19 samples from the United States, Italy and Spain. Sources were T cells, B-cell-depleted T cells, or PBMCs; the material itself was cDNA or gDNA.

Original handling: Estimates of nucleated cell counts were drawn from the amplification of reference gene primers. Only in-frame clones appear in the TCRdb table, and some are missing; sequencing was by immunoSEQ multiplex PCR. V, J and clone size derive from that table, while D and trimming were established from the DNA sequence. The sample has approximately 200,000 clones, more than 85% seen once. CDR1 and CDR2 (germline): SEHNR, FQNEAQ (reference sequence). This CDR3 has 13 residues. Trimming left V 7 bases short and J 3 bases short, with 13 bases between. This clone was found a few times. The rearrangement joins TRBV7-9 to TRBJ2-7; maybe TRBD2 (5 bases). The specimen was peripheral blood. This receptor was identified in a woman aged 30 to 39 with active or convalescent COVID-19. This chain's CDR3 is CASTAGDSYEQYF. The CDR3 DNA sequence: TGTGCCAGCACCGCCGGGGATAGCTACGAGCAGTACTTC.